This T cell receptor beta chain was sequenced in a study of blood T cell repertoires in COVID-19. Data came from immunoSEQ multiplex PCR; TCRdb stores just in-frame clones and leaves some out. The sample has 210,000 or so clones; 83% are singletons. Trimming took 0 bases from V and 5 from J, leaving 13 bases between them. Germline values: CDR1 KGHSH, CDR2 LQKENI. The length of the CDR3 is 15 residues. Recruits, aged about 18 to 100 years, lived in 25 or so US areas. Sequencing was done on a sample of PBMCs or T cells enriched from blood (not recorded which). The TCR comes from a woman in her forties or fifties who had been exposed to COVID-19. The V call is TRBV18, the J call TRBJ1-2, with TRBD1 as a possible D gene (5 bases). The CDR3 is CASSPPARTPYGYTF. CDR3 in DNA: TGTGCCAGCTCACCACCGGCCCGGACACCTTATGGCTACACCTTC.